This T cell receptor (beta chain) originates from a study of regulatory T cells in long-lasting Graves disease. Whole-study findings and limits: Among the persistent patients, 2,500 to 3,000 public clonotypes were shared, more than the 950 to 1,000 shared among new patients.

In its sample, this clonotype was seen a few times. Its antigen is not known. Arm-PCR with iRepertoire HTBI primers amplified the CDR3 regions for these TCR beta libraries. TCRdb analysed the multiplex PCR reads with MiXCR anew, one entry per CDR3 protein. The repertoire holds about half a million distinct CDR3 sequences, with around a fifth as singletons. The time point here: persistent/refractory GD, antithyroid drugs over 5 years with positive TRAb. PBMC-derived RNA was used for the TCR library. This clonotype originated in a female donor with Graves disease. The source material was peripheral blood mononuclear cells (PBMCs), sampled when the disease was refractory, from a patient treated with antithyroid drugs.

The CDR3 sequence is CASSLEAGGGNEKLFF. CDR3 bases: TGCGCCAGCAGCTTGGAGGCAGGTGGGGGTAATGAAAAACTGTTTTTT. This chain uses TRBV5-1 with TRBJ1-4; possibly TRBD1 for D (5 bases). The CDR3 sequence is 16 residues long. V lost 0 bases to trimming and J lost 4 bases, with 13 bases between them. The germline V gene has CDR1 SGHRS and CDR2 YFSETQ. Combining the CDR3 with reference TRBV5-1 and TRBJ1-4 gives the whole variable domain KAGVTQTPRYLIKTRGQQVTLSCSPISGHRSVSWYQQTPGQGLQFLFEYFSETQRNKGNFPGRFSGRQFSNSRSEMNVSTLELGDSALYLCASSLEAGGGNEKLFFGSGTQLSVL.